This T cell receptor beta chain derives from a study of CD8+ T cells in alopecia areata. CDR3 length: 15 residues. Trimming removed 1 base from V and 2 bases from J; junction bases left unmatched: 5. Germline V gives CDR1 MNHEY, CDR2 SVGAGI. As to treatment: oral pan-JAK inhibitor, 5-10 mg twice daily. Peripheral blood samples and lesional scalp punch biopsies were obtained from alopecia areata patients. This clone appeared a single time. Antigen specificity is unknown. Isolated RNA was reverse transcribed into cDNA used as the sequencing template. The repertoire was sequenced with immunoSEQ multiplex PCR; TCRdb's copy has only in-frame clones and lacks some. The sample consists of 100,000 or so clones, roughly three fifths of them appearing once. Study conclusions and caveats: Sequences from scalp samples also cover resident alphabeta T cells of normal skin.

The sequencing used CD8+ T cells sorted from blood, collected at roughly week 58, from a patient treated with tofacitinib. The TCR originated in a human donor with alopecia areata. The chain couples TRBV6-5 to TRBJ2-7; TRBD2 matches at 7 bases. CDR3 residues: CASSYWGGTAYEQYF. The CDR3 coding sequence is TGTGCCAGCAGTTACTGGGGAGGGACGGCCTACGAGCAGTACTTC.